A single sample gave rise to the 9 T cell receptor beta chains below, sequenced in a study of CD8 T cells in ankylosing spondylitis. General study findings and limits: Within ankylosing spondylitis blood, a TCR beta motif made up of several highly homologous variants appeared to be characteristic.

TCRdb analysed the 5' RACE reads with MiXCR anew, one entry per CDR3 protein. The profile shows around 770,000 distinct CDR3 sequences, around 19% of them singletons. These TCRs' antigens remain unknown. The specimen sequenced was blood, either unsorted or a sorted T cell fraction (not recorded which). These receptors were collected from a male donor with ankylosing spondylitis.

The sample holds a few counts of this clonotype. CDR3 in amino acids: CASSGGPNTGELFF. The CDR3 DNA sequence: TGCGCCAGCAGCGGGGGTCCCAACACCGGGGAGCTGTTTTTT. The V gene is TRBV5-1, the J gene TRBJ2-2; the D call may be TRBD1 or TRBD2 (5 bases each). Trimming removed 4 bases at V and 2 bases at J, with 9 bases between. The CDR3 contains 14 residues. Germline values: CDR1 SGHRS, CDR2 YFSETQ.

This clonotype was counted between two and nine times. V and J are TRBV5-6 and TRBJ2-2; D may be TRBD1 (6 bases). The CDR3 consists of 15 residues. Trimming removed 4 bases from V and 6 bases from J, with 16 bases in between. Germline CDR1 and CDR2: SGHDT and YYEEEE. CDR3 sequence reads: CASSPGWGLAGELFF. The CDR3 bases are TGTGCCAGCAGCCCGGGCTGGGGGCTGGCCGGGGAGCTGTTTTTT.

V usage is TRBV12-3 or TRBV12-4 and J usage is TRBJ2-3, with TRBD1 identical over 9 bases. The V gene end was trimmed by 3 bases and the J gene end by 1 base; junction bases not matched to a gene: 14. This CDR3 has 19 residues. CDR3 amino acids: CASSFGTWTGAARTDTQYF. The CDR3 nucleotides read TGTGCCAGCAGTTTCGGGACATGGACAGGGGCCGCCCGCACAGATACGCAGTATTTT.

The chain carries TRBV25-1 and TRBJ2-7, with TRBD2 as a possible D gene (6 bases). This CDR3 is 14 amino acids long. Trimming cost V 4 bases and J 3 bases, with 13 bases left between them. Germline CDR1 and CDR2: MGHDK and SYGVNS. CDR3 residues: CASSGTMEGYEQYF. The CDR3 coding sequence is TGTGCCAGCAGTGGGACAATGGAGGGCTACGAGCAGTACTTC.

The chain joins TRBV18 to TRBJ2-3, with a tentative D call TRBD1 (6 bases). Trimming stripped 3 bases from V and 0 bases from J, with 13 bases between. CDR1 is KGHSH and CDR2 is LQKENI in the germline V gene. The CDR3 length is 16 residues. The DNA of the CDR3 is TGTGCCAGCTCACCCATTACAGGGTCTAGCACAGATACGCAGTATTTT. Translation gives CASSPITGSSTDTQYF.

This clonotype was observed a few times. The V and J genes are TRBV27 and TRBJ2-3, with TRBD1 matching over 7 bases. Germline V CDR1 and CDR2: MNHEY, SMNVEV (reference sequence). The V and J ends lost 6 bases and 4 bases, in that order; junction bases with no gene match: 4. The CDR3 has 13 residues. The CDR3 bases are TGTGCCAGCAGACACACAGGGGCAGATACGCAGTATTTT. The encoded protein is CASRHTGADTQYF.

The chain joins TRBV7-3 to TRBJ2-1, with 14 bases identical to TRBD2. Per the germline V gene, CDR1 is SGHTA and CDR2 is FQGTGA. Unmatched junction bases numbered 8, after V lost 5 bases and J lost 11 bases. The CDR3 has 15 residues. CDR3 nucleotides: TGTGCCAGCAGCCCTCAAGGACTAGCGGGAGGTCAGCAGTTCTTC. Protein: CASSPQGLAGGQQFF.

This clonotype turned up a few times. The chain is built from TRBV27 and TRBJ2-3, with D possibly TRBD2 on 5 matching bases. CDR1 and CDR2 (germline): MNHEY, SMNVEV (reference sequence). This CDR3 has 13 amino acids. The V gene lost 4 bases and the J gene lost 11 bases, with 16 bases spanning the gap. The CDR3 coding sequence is TGTGCCAGCAGTTCGGCTAACGCGGGTTGGCAGTATTTT. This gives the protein CASSSANAGWQYF.

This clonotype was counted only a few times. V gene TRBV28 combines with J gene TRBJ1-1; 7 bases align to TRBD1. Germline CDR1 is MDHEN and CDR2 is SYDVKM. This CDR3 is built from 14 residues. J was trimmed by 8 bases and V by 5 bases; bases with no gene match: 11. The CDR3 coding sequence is TGTGCCAGCAGTCGGGACAGCCCTTTCGGGGAAGCTTTCTTT. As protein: CASSRDSPFGEAFF.